These 5 T cell receptor beta chains came from one sample sequenced in a study of radiation and T cells in renal cell carcinoma. Some clones are missing from TCRdb's copy, which holds only in-frame ones; the method was immunoSEQ multiplex PCR. The sample records tens of thousands of clones, 86% being singletons. Specified time point: blood 2 weeks post-SBRT. Treatment meaning: 15 Gy SBRT to primary tumor, nephrectomy 4 weeks later. The source was blood, collected from a patient whose treatment included radiotherapy and nephrectomy. The receptors here all came from a woman aged 50 to 65 with renal cell carcinoma.

J is TRBJ1-5 and V is TRBV27; TRBD1 matches at 10 bases. V lost 2 bases, J lost 5 bases, and 6 bases stayed unmatched. CDR3 size: 16 residues. CDR1 MNHEY and CDR2 SMNVEV come from the germline V gene (reference sequence). The CDR3: CASSLTPGTGDQPQHF. The CDR3 nucleotides read TGTGCCAGCAGTTTAACCCCCGGGACAGGGGATCAGCCCCAGCATTTT.

The genes are TRBV7-9 and TRBJ2-7; the match to TRBD2 covers 14 bases. This CDR3 is 16 amino acids long. J was trimmed by 3 bases and V by 5 bases; bases with no gene match: 6. The germline V gene has CDR1 SEHNR and CDR2 FQNEAQ (reference sequence). This CDR3 is CASSPGGTSGSYEQYF. CDR3 DNA sequence: TGTGCCAGCAGCCCAGGCGGGACTAGCGGGAGCTACGAGCAGTACTTC.

The chain links TRBV28 to TRBJ2-7, with TRBD2 identical over 7 bases. There are 12 residues in the CDR3. Germline lookup yields CDR1 MDHEN and CDR2 SYDVKM. The V and J ends lost 3 bases and 6 bases, in that order; junction bases with no gene match: 2. This CDR3 reads CASSLGRGEQYF. For the CDR3, the DNA is TGTGCCAGCAGTTTGGGGAGGGGCGAGCAGTACTTC.

The chain couples TRBV5-1 to TRBJ2-1, with 7 bases matching TRBD1. Per germline, CDR1 SGHRS and CDR2 YFSETQ. The CDR3 is made up of 15 amino acids. The J segment lost 3 bases and the V segment lost 4 bases, leaving 7 bases of the junction unmatched. CDR3 loop: CASSTTGTDYNEQFF. The CDR3 nucleotides are TGCGCCAGCAGCACGACCGGGACAGACTACAATGAGCAGTTCTTC.

The chain recombines TRBV7-9 with TRBJ2-1, with D possibly matching TRBD1 (6 bases). V was trimmed by 1 base and J by 2 bases, leaving 9 bases between them. Per the germline V gene, CDR1 is SEHNR and CDR2 is FQNEAQ (reference sequence). The length of the CDR3 is 15 residues. CDR3 sequence reads: CASSLVGQTYNEQFF. CDR3 sequence (DNA): TGTGCCAGCAGCTTAGTTGGACAGACCTACAATGAGCAGTTCTTC.